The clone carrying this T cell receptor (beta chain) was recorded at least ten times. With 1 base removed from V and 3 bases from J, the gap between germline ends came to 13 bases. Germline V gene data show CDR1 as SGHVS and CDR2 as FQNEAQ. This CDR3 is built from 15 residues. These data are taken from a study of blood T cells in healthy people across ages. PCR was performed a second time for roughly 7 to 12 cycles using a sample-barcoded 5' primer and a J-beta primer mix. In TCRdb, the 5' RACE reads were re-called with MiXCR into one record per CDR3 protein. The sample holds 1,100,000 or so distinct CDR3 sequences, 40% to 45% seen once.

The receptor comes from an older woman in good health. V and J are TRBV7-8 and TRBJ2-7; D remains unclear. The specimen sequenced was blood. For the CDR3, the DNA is TGTGCCAGCAGCTTAGGGGGTGCAGTCCGCTACGAGCAGTACTTC. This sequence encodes CASSLGGAVRYEQYF.